The T cell receptor (beta chain) described here comes from a study of blood T cell repertoires in COVID-19. Assay: immunoSEQ multiplex PCR; the TCRdb copy retains only in-frame clones and omits some. The sample has a few hundred thousand clones, 80% to 90% seen once. The CDR3 contains 15 residues. V lost 1 base to trimming and J lost 5 bases, with 15 bases between them. CDR1 is SNHLY, CDR2 FYNNEI, per germline. Sequencing was performed on peripheral blood. The chain is built from TRBV2 and TRBJ2-7, with D possibly matching TRBD2 (6 bases). The source of this sequence is a woman younger than 45 with COVID-19, enrolled during active disease. CDR3 nucleotides: TGTGCCAGCAGTGAAGGAGGGGCTAGGGAGGACGAGCAGTACTTC. Translating gives CASSEGGAREDEQYF.